These 10 T cell receptor beta chains share one sample of origin, sequenced in a study of blood T cell repertoires in COVID-19. Method: immunoSEQ multiplex PCR; TCRdb's copy keeps in-frame clones and lacks some. The table has a few hundred thousand clones, more than 70% seen once; the top ten hold roughly 6.9%. Specimen: peripheral blood. The receptors come from a woman in her 30s who had recovered from COVID-19.

The CDR3 reads CASSLALGGASYSSYNEQFF. DNA for the CDR3: TGTGCCAGCAGCTTAGCGCTCGGGGGGGCCTCCTATAGCTCCTACAATGAGCAGTTCTTC. This chain uses TRBV7-8 with TRBJ2-1, with 8 bases aligning to TRBD2. Unmatched junction bases numbered 13, after V lost 0 bases and J lost 0 bases. The CDR3 length is 20 residues. CDR1 is SGHVS and CDR2 is FQNEAQ in the germline V gene.

This chain connects TRBV3-1 (or the pseudogene TRBV3-2) to TRBJ1-1, with TRBD1 matching 8 bases. This CDR3 is 15 amino acids long. Germline CDR1 reads LGHDT; CDR2 reads YNNKEL (reference sequence). With V trimmed by 4 bases and J by 1 base, 5 bases remained unmatched. The CDR3 here is CASSPTGTGNTEAFF. The CDR3, as DNA: TGTGCCAGCAGCCCGACCGGGACAGGGAACACTGAAGCTTTCTTT.

In nucleotides, the CDR3 is TGTGCCAGCAGCCCAGGGACAGGCCCAGATACGCAGTATTTT. This encodes CASSPGTGPDTQYF. The chain links TRBV7-3 to TRBJ2-3; 8 bases align to TRBD1. The germline gives CDR1 SGHTA, CDR2 FQGTGA. This CDR3 spans 14 amino acids. Trimming at V came to 5 bases and at J to 4 bases, leaving 5 bases not matched to a gene. The entire variable domain, with the rest obtained from reference TRBV7-3 and TRBJ2-3, is as follows: GAGVSQTPSNKVTEKGKYVELRCDPISGHTALYWYRQSLGQGPEFLIYFQGTGAADDSGLPNDRFFAVRPEGSVSTLKIQRTERGDSAVYLCASSPGTGPDTQYFGPGTRLTVL.

This clone was observed once. V gene TRBV29-1 combines with J gene TRBJ2-7, with D perhaps TRBD1 (5 bases). V lost 6 bases to trimming and J lost 0 bases, with 12 bases between them. The CDR3 is 13 amino acids. The V gene's germline CDR1 is SQVTM and CDR2 ANQGSEA. The CDR3 region has the DNA TGCAGCGTGAAAGAGACAGCCTCCTACGAGCAGTACTTC. It codes for CSVKETASYEQYF.

V and J are TRBV18 and TRBJ2-3; 7 nucleotides agree with TRBD1. The V and J ends lost 6 bases and 0 bases, in that order; junction bases with no gene match: 15. Looked up from germline, CDR1 is KGHSH and CDR2 is LQKENI. CDR3 length: 18 amino acids. CDR3 protein: CASSQRQGSKWSTDTQYF. The CDR3 DNA is TGTGCCAGCTCCCAACGACAGGGCAGTAAGTGGAGCACAGATACGCAGTATTTT.

CDR3 in DNA: TGTGCCACCTCCGTGGGGGCTTTTTTTCAGCCCCAGCATTTT. Its translation: CATSVGAFFQPQHF. This chain links TRBV10-3 with TRBJ1-5, with D possibly TRBD1 on 6 matching bases. The length of the CDR3 is 14 residues. Per the germline V gene, CDR1 is ENHRY and CDR2 is SYGVKD. V was pared by 10 bases and J by 6 bases, with 19 bases between.

This clone appeared a single time. CDR3 nucleotide sequence: TGTGCCAGCAGTGGGTCAGGGGGCTGGAGCAATCAGCCCCAGCATTTT. Its translation: CASSGSGGWSNQPQHF. The J gene is TRBJ1-5, the V gene TRBV6-1; 8 bases match TRBD1. CDR3 length equals 16 residues. After removal of 4 bases from V and 1 base from J, the junction contained 6 bases not matched to a gene. CDR1 is MNHNS, CDR2 SASEGT, per germline.

This rearrangement joins TRBV7-9 to TRBJ2-5; D perhaps matches TRBD1 (6 bases). Deletions cut 5 bases from V and 2 bases from J, with 12 bases between. CDR3 size: 14 residues. In germline, CDR1 is SEHNR, CDR2 FQNEAQ (reference sequence). The CDR3: CASSNLQGQETQYF. CDR3 nucleotides: TGTGCCAGCAGCAACCTACAGGGACAAGAGACCCAGTACTTC.

The rearrangement links TRBV15 to TRBJ1-2, with 8 bases identical to TRBD1. The CDR3 loop spans 15 amino acids. Germline CDR1 reads LNHNV; CDR2 reads YYDKDF (reference sequence). V lost 0 bases, J lost 4 bases, and 4 bases stayed unmatched. CDR3 amino acids: CATSREGTGLYGYTF. CDR3 coding DNA: TGTGCCACCAGCAGAGAGGGGACAGGTCTCTATGGCTACACCTTC.

V usage is TRBV5-1 and J usage is TRBJ2-1; D not certain. In germline, CDR1 is SGHRS, CDR2 YFSETQ. This CDR3 contains 13 residues. The ends were cut back, 4 bases at V and 4 bases at J, with 9 bases in the middle. The CDR3 loop reads CASSRPGYNEQFF. In DNA form, the CDR3 reads TGCGCCAGCAGCCGGCCGGGTTACAATGAGCAGTTCTTC.